This is a list of T cell receptor beta chains from one sample in a study of response to subunit inactivated influenza vaccine. MiXCR was run by TCRdb on the RT-PCR reads, yielding one entry per CDR3 protein. In the table there are approximately 700,000 distinct CDR3 sequences, about 15% of which are singletons. The sequencing here drew on PBMCs from blood, taken approximately 12 days after vaccination. These TCRs come from a man over 45 who received an inactivated influenza vaccine. Each CDR3 is given with its conserved first and last residue. D genes are given only for firm matches. Part of the rows lack a size; the others show once, few, many or a class for expanded clones.

TRBV3-1	TRBD1	-	TRBJ2-3	TGTGCCAGCAGCCAAGGGGGGGCAGGGGGCCGAAATACGCAGTATTTT	CASSQGGAGGRNTQYF
TRBV14	-	few	TRBJ2-3	TGTGCCAGCAGCCACTTCCCAGGGGACACAGATACGCAGTATTTT	CASSHFPGDTDTQYF
TRBV20-1	-	few	TRBJ1-2	TGCAGTGCTAGACGGCAGGGGATTGATTATGGCTACACCTTC	CSARRQGIDYGYTF
TRBV5-1	-	few	TRBJ2-1	TGCGCCAGCAGCCTGTCCGCCTCGGGCAATGAGCAGTTCTTC	CASSLSASGNEQFF
TRBV5-1	-	few	TRBJ2-5	TGCGCCAGCAGCTTGGCCAATTTGGAGGGCCAAGAGACCCAGTACTTC	CASSLANLEGQETQYF
TRBV2	-	-	TRBJ2-7	TGTGCCAGCAGTGCGCGGGCCAGCTCCTACGAGCAGTACTTC	CASSARASSYEQYF
TRBV27	-	-	TRBJ1-4	TGTGCCAGCATTCCAACCGGCGGAGAAAAACTGTTTTTT	CASIPTGGEKLFF
TRBV9	-	-	TRBJ1-4	TGTGCCAGCAGCGTTGGCCTTTCCGGAGGGGAAAAACTGTTTTTT	CASSVGLSGGEKLFF
TRBV20-1	-	-	TRBJ2-7	TGCAGTGCTAAACTAGGGGGTGGGGGGAACTACGAGCAGTACTTC	CSAKLGGGGNYEQYF
TRBV6-1	-	few	TRBJ2-7	TGTGCCAGCAGTGGAGACAGGTTATCCTACGAGCAGTACTTC	CASSGDRLSYEQYF
TRBV5-1	TRBD1	many	TRBJ2-3	TGCGCCAGCAGCTCCGTGGACAGGGAGAGCACAGATACGCAGTATTTT	CASSSVDRESTDTQYF
TRBV20-1	TRBD2	-	TRBJ2-3	TGCAGTGCTATTGGGAGGGAACCCACAGATACGCAGTATTTT	CSAIGREPTDTQYF
TRBV18	-	-	TRBJ2-5	TGTGCCAGCTCACCGGTGCGGGAGACCCAGTACTTC	CASSPVRETQYF
TRBV6-2/TRBV6-3	-	-	TRBJ1-1	TGTGCCAGCAGTTACCCGACAAAAGAAGCTTTCTTT	CASSYPTKEAFF
TRBV3-1	-	-	TRBJ2-1	TGTGCCAGCAGCCCCACCGGGACCTACAGTCCCCGCAATGAGCAGTTCTTC	CASSPTGTYSPRNEQFF
TRBV7-2	-	-	TRBJ2-5	TGTGCCAGCAGCTTAATTATACAAGAGACCCAGTACTTC	CASSLIIQETQYF
TRBV2	-	few	TRBJ1-6	TGTGCCAGCAGTAAACAGAATTCACCCCTCCACTTT	CASSKQNSPLHF
TRBV11-2	TRBD1	few	TRBJ1-6	TGTGCCAGCAGCTTCGGACAGGGGACTAATTCACCCCTCCACTTT	CASSFGQGTNSPLHF